This TCR beta chain was retrieved from a study of shared clonotypes between healthy human individuals. About this clone: The antigen is undetermined.

Study-level results: The study sampled only blood, and tissue repertoires likely differ.

Germline V lookup: CDR1 SGHVS, CDR2 FQNEAQ. The CDR3 covers 16 residues. V gave up 1 base and J gave up 3 bases, with 10 bases separating them. Selected positively for CCR7 and CD45RO-negative, naive CD8 cells excluded terminally differentiated effector memory CD45RA+ cells. The method was immunoSEQ multiplex PCR; TCRdb's version includes in-frame clones alone and lacks a portion of them. The sample lists about 2 million clones, 85% to 95% occurring once. V gene TRBV7-8 combines with J gene TRBJ1-6; D is unclear. The TCR sequence derives from a man younger than 30 in good health. Sequencing was done on a sample of naive CD8+ T cells sorted from blood. The CDR3, as DNA: TGTGCCAGCAGCTTAGGACCGACAAGCTATAATTCACCCCTCCACTTT. Amino acids: CASSLGPTSYNSPLHF.